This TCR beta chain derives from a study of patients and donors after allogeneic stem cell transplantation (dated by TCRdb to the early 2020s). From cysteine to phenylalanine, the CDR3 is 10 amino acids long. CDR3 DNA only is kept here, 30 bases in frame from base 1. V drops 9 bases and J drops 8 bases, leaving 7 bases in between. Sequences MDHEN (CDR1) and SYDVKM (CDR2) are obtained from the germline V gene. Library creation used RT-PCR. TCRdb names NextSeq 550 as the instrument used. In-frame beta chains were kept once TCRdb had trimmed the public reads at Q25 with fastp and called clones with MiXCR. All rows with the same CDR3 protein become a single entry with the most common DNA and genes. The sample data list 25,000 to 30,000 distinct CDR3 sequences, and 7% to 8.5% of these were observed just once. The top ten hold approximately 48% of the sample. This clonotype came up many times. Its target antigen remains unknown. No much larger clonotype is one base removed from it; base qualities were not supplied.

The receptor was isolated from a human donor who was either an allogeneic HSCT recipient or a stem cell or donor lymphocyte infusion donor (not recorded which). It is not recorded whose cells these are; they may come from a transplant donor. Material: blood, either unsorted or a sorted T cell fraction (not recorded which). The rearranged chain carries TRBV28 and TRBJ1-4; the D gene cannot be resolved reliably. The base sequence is TGTGCCAGTGGGCGGGAAAAACTGTTTTTT. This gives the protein CASGREKLFF.